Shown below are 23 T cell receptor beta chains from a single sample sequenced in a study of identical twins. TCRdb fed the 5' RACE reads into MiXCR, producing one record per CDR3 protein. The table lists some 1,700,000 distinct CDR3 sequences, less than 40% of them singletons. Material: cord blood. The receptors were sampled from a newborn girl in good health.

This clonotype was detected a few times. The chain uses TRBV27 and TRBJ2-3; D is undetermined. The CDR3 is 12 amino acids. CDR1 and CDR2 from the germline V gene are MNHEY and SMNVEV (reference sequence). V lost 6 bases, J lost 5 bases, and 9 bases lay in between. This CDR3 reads CASRSRLDTQYF. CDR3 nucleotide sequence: TGTGCCAGCAGATCCCGGCTAGATACGCAGTATTTT.

The chain's CDR3 is CASGHGQAEKLFF. CDR3 bases: TGCGCCAGCGGACACGGACAGGCTGAAAAACTGTTTTTT. The chain carries TRBV5-1 and TRBJ1-4; 7 nucleotides line up with TRBD1. This CDR3 is built from 13 residues. V was clipped by 7 bases and J by 7 bases; unmatched bases: 7. Germline V gene sequence: CDR1 SGHRS, CDR2 YFSETQ.

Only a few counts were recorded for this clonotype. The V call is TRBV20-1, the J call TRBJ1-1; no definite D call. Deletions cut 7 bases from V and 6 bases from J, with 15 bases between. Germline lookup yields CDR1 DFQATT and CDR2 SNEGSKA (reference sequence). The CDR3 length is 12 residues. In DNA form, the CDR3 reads TGCAGTGGGAGAGCGGGGTGGGCTGAAGCTTTCTTT. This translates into CSGRAGWAEAFF.

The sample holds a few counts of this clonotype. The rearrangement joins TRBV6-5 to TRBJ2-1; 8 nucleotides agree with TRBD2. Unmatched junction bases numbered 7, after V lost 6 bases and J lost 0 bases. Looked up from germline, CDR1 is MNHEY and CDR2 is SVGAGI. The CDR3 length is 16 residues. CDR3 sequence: CASSRRSGSSYNEQFF. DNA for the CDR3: TGTGCCAGCAGCCGAAGGAGCGGGAGCTCCTACAATGAGCAGTTCTTC.

CDR3 protein: CASSEDLEEAAFF. The CDR3 DNA sequence: TGTGCCAGCAGTGAAGACTTGGAGGAGGCAGCTTTCTTT. The chain links TRBV6-1 to TRBJ1-1; D unresolved. The CDR3 totals 13 residues. CDR1 is MNHNS and CDR2 is SASEGT in the germline V gene. V dropped 1 base and J dropped 10 bases, with 13 bases sitting between them.

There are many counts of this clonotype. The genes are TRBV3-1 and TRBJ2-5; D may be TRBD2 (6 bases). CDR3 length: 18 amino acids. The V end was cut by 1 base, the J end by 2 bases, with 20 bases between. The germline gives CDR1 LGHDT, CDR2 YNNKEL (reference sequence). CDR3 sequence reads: CASSQVLERLARQETQYF. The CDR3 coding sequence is TGTGCCAGCAGCCAAGTTCTTGAGAGGCTAGCGCGTCAAGAGACCCAGTACTTC.

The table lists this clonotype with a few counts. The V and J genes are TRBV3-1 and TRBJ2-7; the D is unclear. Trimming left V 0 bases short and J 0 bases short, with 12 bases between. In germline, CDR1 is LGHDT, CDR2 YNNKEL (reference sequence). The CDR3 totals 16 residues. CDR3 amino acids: CASSQEPGWSSYEQYF. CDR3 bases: TGTGCCAGCAGCCAAGAGCCGGGTTGGAGCTCCTACGAGCAGTACTTC.

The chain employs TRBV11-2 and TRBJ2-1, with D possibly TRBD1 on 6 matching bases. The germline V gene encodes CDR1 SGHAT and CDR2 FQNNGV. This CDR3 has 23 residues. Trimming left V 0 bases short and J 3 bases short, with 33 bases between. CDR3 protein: CASSLELLRLRDRWIWDYNEQFF. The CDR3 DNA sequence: TGTGCCAGCAGCTTAGAATTGCTCCGACTCCGAGACAGGTGGATCTGGGACTACAATGAGCAGTTCTTC. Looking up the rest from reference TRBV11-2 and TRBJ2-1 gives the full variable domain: EAGVAQSPRYKIIEKRQSVAFWCNPISGHATLYWYQQILGQGPKLLIQFQNNGVVDDSQLPKDRFSAERLKGVDSTLKIQPAKLEDSAVYLCASSLELLRLRDRWIWDYNEQFFGPGTRLTVL.

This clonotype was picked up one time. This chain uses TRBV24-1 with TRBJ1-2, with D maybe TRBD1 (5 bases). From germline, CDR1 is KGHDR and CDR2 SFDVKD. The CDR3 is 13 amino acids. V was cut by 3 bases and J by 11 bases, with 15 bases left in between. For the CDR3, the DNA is TGTGCCACCAGTGATCCCGGGACCGACGTTTACACCTTC. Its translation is CATSDPGTDVYTF.

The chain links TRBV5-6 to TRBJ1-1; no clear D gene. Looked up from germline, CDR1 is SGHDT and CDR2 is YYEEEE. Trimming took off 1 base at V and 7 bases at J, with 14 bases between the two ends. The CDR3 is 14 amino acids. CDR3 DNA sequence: TGTGCCAGCAGCTTGACCGGGAGGCTAATTGAAGCTTTCTTT. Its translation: CASSLTGRLIEAFF.

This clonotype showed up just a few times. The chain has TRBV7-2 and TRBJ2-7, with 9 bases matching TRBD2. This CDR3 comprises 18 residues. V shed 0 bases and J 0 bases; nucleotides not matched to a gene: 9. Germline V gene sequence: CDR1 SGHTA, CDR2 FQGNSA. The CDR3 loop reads CASSLAPSGTSSSYEQYF. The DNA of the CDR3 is TGTGCCAGCAGCTTAGCCCCATCCGGGACTAGCAGCTCCTACGAGCAGTACTTC.

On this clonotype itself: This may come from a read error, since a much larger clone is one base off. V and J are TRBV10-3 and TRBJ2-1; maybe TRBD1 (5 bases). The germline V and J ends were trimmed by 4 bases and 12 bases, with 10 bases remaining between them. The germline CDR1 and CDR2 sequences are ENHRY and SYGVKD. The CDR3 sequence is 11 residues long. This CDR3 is CAISAQGGQFF. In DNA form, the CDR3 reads TGTGCCATCAGTGCCCAGGGTGGGCAGTTCTTC.

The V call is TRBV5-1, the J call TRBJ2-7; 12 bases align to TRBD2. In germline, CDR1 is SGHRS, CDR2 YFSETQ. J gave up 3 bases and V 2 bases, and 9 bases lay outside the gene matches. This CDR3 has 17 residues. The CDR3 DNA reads TGCGCCAGCAGCTTTCGGCCAAGGACTAGCGGGGTCTACGAGCAGTACTTC. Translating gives CASSFRPRTSGVYEQYF. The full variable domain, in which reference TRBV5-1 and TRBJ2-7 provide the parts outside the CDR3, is KAGVTQTPRYLIKTRGQQVTLSCSPISGHRSVSWYQQTPGQGLQFLFEYFSETQRNKGNFPGRFSGRQFSNSRSEMNVSTLELGDSALYLCASSFRPRTSGVYEQYFGPGTRLTVT.

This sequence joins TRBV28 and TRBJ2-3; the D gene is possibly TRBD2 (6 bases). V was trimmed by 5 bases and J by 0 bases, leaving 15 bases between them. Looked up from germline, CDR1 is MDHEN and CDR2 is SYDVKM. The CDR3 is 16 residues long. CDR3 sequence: CASSPTEGVSTDTQYF. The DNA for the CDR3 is TGTGCCAGCAGTCCGACGGAGGGAGTAAGCACAGATACGCAGTATTTT.

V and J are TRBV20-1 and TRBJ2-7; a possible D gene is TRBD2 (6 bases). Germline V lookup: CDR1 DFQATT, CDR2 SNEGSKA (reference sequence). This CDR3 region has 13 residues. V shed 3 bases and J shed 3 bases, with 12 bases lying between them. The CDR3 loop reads CSARPGVDYEQYF. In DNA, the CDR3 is TGCAGTGCTAGGCCGGGAGTTGACTACGAGCAGTACTTC.

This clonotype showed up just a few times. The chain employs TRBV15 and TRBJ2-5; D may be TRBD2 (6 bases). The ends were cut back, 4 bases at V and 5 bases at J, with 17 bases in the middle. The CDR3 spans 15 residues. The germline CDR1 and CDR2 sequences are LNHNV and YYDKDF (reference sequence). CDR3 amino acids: CATSTYGGAVETQYF. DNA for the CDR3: TGTGCCACCAGCACCTATGGAGGGGCCGTGGAGACCCAGTACTTC.

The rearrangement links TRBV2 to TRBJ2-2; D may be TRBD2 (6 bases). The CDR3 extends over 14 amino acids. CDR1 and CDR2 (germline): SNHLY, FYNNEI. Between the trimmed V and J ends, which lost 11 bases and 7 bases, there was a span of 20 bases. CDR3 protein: CAGGLGSLNGELFF. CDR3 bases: TGTGCCGGGGGACTGGGTTCCCTGAACGGGGAGCTGTTTTTT.

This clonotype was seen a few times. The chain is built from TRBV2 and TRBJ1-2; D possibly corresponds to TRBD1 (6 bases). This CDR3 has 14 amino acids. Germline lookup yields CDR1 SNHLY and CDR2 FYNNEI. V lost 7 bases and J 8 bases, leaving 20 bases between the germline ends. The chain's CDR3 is CASTQETGPSGYTF. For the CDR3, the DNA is TGTGCCAGCACTCAAGAGACAGGCCCTAGCGGCTACACCTTC.

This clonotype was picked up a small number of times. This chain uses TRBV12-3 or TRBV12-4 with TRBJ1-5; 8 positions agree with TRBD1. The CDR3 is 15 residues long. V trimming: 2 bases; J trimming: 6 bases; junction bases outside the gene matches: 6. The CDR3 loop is CASSLTGGSSQPQHF. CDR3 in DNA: TGTGCCAGCAGTTTAACAGGGGGGTCAAGTCAGCCCCAGCATTTT.

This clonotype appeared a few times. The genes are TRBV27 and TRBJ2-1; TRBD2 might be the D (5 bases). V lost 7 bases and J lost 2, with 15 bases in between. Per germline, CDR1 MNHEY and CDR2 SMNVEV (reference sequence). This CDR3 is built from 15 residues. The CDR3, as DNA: TGTGCCAGCACCCAAGGCGGGCTGGCCTACAATGAGCAGTTCTTC. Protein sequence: CASTQGGLAYNEQFF.

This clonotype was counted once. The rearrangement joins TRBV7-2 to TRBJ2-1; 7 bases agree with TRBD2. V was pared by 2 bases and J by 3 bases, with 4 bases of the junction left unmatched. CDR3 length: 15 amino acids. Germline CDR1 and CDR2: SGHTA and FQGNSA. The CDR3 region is CASSLRAGYYNEQFF. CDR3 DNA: TGTGCCAGCAGCTTACGAGCGGGATACTACAATGAGCAGTTCTTC.

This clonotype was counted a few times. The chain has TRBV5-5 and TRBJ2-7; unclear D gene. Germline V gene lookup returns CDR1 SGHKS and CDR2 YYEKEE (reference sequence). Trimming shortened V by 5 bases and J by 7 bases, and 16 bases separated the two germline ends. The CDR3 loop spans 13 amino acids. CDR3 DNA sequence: TGTGCCAGCAGTGACCTATTATACAATGAGCAGTACTTC. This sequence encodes CASSDLLYNEQYF.

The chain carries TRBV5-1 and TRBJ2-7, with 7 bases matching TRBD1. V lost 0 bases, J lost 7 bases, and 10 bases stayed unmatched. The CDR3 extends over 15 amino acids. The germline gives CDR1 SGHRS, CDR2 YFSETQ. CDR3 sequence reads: CASSLAGQKYNEQYF. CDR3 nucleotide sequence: TGCGCCAGCAGCTTGGCGGGACAGAAGTACAATGAGCAGTACTTC. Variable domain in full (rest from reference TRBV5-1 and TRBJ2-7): KAGVTQTPRYLIKTRGQQVTLSCSPISGHRSVSWYQQTPGQGLQFLFEYFSETQRNKGNFPGRFSGRQFSNSRSEMNVSTLELGDSALYLCASSLAGQKYNEQYFGPGTRLTVT.